The TCR beta chain described here comes from a study of shared clonotypes between healthy human individuals. Study outcomes and limitations: Large depth notwithstanding, sorted-subset sequencing proved incomplete by rarefaction.

The DNA input per sorted-subset replicate PCR was 200 ng, corresponding to some 30,000 T cell genomes. Profiling relied on immunoSEQ multiplex PCR, and the TCRdb table lists in-frame clones only, not all of them. This sample has over 2,000,000 clones; just under 95% occur once, and the top ten carry over 1.5%. Details on this clone: Its specificity is not known.

CD45RO-negative, CCR7-selected cells formed the naive CD8 fraction, which excluded terminally differentiated effector memory CD45RA+ cells. Per the germline V gene, CDR1 is MDHEN and CDR2 is SYDVKM. The V and J ends lost 6 bases and 3 bases respectively, with 12 bases between them. The CDR3 runs 14 residues. This TCR was recovered from a man between 18 and 35 years old in good health. Some clones in this sample may be carry-over from other donors' samples. This chain connects TRBV28 to TRBJ1-5; D remains unclear. Sequenced input: naive CD8+ T cells from PBMCs. CDR3 in amino acids: CASRQTYNNQPQHF. The CDR3 DNA sequence: TGTGCCAGCAGGCAGACATATAACAATCAGCCCCAGCATTTT.